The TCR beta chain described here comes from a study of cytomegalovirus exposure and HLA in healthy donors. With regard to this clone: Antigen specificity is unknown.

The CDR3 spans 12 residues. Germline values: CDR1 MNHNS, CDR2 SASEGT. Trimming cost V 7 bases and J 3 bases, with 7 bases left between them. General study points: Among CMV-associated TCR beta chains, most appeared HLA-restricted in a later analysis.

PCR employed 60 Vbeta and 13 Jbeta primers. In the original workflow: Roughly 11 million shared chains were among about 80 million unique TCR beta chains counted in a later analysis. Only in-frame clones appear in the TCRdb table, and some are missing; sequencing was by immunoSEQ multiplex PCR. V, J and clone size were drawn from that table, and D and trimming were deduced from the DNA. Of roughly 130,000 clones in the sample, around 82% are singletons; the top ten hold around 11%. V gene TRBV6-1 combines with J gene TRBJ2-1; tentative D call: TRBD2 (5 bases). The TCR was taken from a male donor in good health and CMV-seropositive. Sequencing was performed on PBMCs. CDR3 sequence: CASIAGYNEQFF. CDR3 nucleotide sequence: TGTGCCAGCATCGCGGGCTACAATGAGCAGTTCTTC.